This TCR beta chain was retrieved from a study of T cell responses to AZD1222 COVID-19 vaccine. Overall study findings and caveats: Vaccine-associated CD4 TCRs ranged over spike, dominating at 160-218 and 743-854. Females outnumbered males among donors, who were mostly white British; clonal diversity was possibly underestimated. The study found Spike-specific TCR breadth and depth rose after two AZD1222 doses. Nearly half of unique spike-specific TCRs reportedly avoided B.1.351 and B.1.1.7 mutated regions.

The protocol was immunoSEQ multiplex PCR, while the TCRdb copy is restricted to in-frame clones and leaves out a portion. The table shows some 71,000 clones, with 89% occurring only once. The sample holds a few counts of this clone. The antigen remains undetermined. V lost 2 bases and J 6 bases, leaving 14 bases between the germline ends. The germline V gene has CDR1 SGHTA and CDR2 FQGTGA. The CDR3 extends over 14 amino acids. The material was peripheral blood, obtained 28 days after the second AZD1222 dose. The receptor was derived from an adult who received the AZD1222 COVID-19 vaccine. The V call is TRBV7-3, the J call TRBJ2-7, with a possible D match to TRBD1 (6 bases). The CDR3 protein is CASSLHGQRGEQYF. The CDR3 DNA reads as TGTGCCAGCAGCTTACACGGACAGAGGGGCGAGCAGTACTTC.